What follows are 4 T cell receptor beta chains derived from one specimen sequenced in a study of beta chain features in type 1 diabetes. The authors reverse transcribed all of the isolated RNA, so sequencing captured expressed TCRB transcripts. Measured with immunoSEQ multiplex PCR; TCRdb has only the in-frame clones, and not every one. The sample records 250,000 to 300,000 clones, 8% being singletons. Material for sequencing was central memory CD4+ T cells from blood. All receptors come from a woman between 18 and 29 years old in good health.

The genes are TRBV5-6 and TRBJ1-5, with 9 bases matching TRBD1. There are 15 residues in the CDR3. The V segment lost 3 bases and the J segment 5 bases; nucleotides outside the gene matches: 6. In germline, CDR1 is SGHDT, CDR2 YYEEEE. As DNA, the CDR3 is TGTGCCAGCAGCTCCAAGGGACAGGGTTATCAGCCCCAGCATTTT. The encoded protein is CASSSKGQGYQPQHF. Supplemented by reference TRBV5-6 and TRBJ1-5, the full variable domain reads DAGVTQSPTHLIKTRGQQVTLRCSPKSGHDTVSWYQQALGQGPQFIFQYYEEEERQRGNFPDRFSGHQFPNYSSELNVNALLLGDSALYLCASSSKGQGYQPQHFGDGTRLSIL.

The chain recombines TRBV7-2 with TRBJ1-1, with D possibly TRBD1 on 6 matching bases. The germline V gene encodes CDR1 SGHTA and CDR2 FQGNSA. CDR3 length: 12 amino acids. With 5 bases removed from V and 7 bases from J, the gap between germline ends came to 11 bases. CDR3 protein: CASSLRTDEAFF. The CDR3, as DNA: TGTGCCAGCAGCCTGAGGACAGATGAAGCTTTCTTT.

This chain links TRBV5-4 with TRBJ2-5; D possibly corresponds to TRBD2 (7 bases). The length of the CDR3 is 15 residues. The germline V gene encodes CDR1 SGHNT and CDR2 YYREEE (reference sequence). The V gene lost 4 bases and the J gene lost 1 base, with 14 bases spanning the gap. The CDR3 loop reads CASSVGGRVQETQYF. CDR3 DNA sequence: TGTGCCAGCAGCGTCGGGGGGCGGGTCCAAGAGACCCAGTACTTC.

The chain joins TRBV2 to TRBJ2-2, with D hard to call. The length of the CDR3 is 14 residues. Looked up from germline, CDR1 is SNHLY and CDR2 is FYNNEI. V lost 6 bases, J lost 4 bases, and 12 bases lay in between. Here the CDR3 reads CASSPTTFTGELFF. The CDR3, as DNA: TGTGCCAGCAGCCCAACGACATTCACCGGGGAGCTGTTTTTT.